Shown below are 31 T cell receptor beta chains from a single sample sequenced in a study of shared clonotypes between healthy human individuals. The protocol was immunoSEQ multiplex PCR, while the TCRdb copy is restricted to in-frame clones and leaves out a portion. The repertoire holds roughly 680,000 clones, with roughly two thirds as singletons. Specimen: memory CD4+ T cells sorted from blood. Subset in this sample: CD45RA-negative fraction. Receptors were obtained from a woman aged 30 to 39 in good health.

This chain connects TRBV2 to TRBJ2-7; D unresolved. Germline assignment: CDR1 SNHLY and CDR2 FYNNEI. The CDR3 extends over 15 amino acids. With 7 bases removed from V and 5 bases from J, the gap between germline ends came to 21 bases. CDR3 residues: CASTPLVGIKNEQYF. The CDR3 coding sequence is TGTGCCAGCACCCCTTTGGTAGGGATCAAGAACGAGCAGTACTTC.

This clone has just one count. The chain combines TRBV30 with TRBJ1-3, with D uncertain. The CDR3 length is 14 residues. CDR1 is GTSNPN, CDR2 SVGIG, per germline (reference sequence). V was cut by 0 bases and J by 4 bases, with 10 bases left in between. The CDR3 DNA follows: TGTGCCTGGAGTGTATCATGGAACGGAAACACCATATATTTT. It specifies CAWSVSWNGNTIYF.

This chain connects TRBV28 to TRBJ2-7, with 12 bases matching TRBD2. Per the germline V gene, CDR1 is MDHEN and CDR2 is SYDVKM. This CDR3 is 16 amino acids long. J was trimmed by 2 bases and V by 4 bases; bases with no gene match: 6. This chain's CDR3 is CASSSGLAGIPYEQYF. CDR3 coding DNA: TGTGCCAGCAGTTCCGGACTAGCGGGAATCCCCTACGAGCAGTACTTC. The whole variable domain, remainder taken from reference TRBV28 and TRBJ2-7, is DVKVTQSSRYLVKRTGEKVFLECVQDMDHENMFWYRQDPGLGLRLIYFSYDVKMKEKGDIPEGYSVSREKKERFSLILESASTNQTSMYLCASSSGLAGIPYEQYFGPGTRLTVT.

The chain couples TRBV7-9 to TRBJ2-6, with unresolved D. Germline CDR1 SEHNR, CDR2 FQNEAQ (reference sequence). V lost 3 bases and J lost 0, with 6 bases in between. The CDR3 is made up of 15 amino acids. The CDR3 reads CASSLATSGANVLTF. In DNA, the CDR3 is TGTGCCAGCAGCTTGGCAACCTCTGGGGCCAACGTCCTGACTTTC.

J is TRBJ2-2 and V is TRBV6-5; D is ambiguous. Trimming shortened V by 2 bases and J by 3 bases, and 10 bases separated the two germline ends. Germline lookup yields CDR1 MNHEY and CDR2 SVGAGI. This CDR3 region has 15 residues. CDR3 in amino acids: CASSYGGGYTGELFF. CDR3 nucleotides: TGTGCCAGCAGTTACGGTGGTGGTTACACCGGGGAGCTGTTTTTT.

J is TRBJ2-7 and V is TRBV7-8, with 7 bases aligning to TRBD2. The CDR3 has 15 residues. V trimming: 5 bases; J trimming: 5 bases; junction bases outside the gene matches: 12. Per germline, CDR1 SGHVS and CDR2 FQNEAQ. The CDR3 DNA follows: TGTGCCAGCAGCCACAGTCAGGGCGGGGGTCACGAGCAGTACTTC. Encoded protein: CASSHSQGGGHEQYF.

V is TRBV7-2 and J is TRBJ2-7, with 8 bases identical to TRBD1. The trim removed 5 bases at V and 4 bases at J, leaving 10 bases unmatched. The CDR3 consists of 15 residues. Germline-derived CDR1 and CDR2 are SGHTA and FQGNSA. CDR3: CASSLQGALLYEQYF. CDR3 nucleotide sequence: TGTGCCAGCAGCCTCCAGGGGGCCTTGCTTTACGAGCAGTACTTC.

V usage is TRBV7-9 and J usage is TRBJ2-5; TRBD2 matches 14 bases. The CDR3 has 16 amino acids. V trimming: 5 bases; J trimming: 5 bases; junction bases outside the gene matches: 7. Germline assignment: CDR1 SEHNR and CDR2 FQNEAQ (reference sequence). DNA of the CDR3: TGTGCCAGCAGCCTGGGACTAGCGGGAGCTGGGGAGACCCAGTACTTC. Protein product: CASSLGLAGAGETQYF.

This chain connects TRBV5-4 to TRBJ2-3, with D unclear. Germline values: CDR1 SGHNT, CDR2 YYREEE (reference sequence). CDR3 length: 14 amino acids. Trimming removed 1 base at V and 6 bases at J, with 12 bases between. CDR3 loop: CASSLRLAADTQYF. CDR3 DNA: TGTGCCAGCAGCTTGAGGTTAGCAGCGGATACGCAGTATTTT.

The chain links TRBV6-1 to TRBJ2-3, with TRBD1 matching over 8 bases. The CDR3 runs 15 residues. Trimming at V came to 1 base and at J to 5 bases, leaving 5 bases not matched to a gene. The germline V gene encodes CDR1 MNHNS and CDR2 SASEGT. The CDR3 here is CASSEGWTGRDTQYF. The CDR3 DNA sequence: TGTGCCAGCAGTGAAGGGTGGACAGGGCGAGATACGCAGTATTTT.

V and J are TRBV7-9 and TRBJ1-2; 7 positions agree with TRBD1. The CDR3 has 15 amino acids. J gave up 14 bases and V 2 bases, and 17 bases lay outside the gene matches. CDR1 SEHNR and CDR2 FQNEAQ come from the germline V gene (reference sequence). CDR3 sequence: CASSLSREGALPGTF. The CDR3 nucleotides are TGTGCCAGCAGCTTAAGTCGGGAGGGGGCTCTCCCGGGAACCTTC.

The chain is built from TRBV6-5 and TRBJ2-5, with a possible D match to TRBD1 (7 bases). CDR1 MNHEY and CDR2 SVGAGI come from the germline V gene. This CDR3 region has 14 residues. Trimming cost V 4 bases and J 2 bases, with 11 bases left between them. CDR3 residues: CASSWQGGQETQYF. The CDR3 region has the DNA TGTGCCAGCAGTTGGCAGGGGGGTCAAGAGACCCAGTACTTC.

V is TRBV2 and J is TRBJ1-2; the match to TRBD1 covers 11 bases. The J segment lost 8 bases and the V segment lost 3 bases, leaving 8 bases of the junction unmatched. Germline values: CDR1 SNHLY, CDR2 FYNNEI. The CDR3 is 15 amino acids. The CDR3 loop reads CASSDGTGGNGGYTF. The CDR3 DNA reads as TGTGCCAGCAGTGATGGGACAGGGGGTAACGGGGGCTACACCTTC.

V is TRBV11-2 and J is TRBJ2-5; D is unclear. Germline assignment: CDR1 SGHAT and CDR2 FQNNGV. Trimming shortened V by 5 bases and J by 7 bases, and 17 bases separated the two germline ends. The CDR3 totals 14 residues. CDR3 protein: CASSANFGSGTQYF. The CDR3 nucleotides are TGTGCCAGCAGCGCCAACTTCGGGTCGGGGACCCAGTACTTC.

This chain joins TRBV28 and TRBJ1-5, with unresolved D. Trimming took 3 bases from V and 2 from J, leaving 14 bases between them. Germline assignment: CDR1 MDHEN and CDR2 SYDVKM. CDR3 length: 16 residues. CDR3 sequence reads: CASSFGRDVGNQPQHF. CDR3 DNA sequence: TGTGCCAGCAGTTTCGGTCGGGATGTCGGCAATCAGCCCCAGCATTTT.

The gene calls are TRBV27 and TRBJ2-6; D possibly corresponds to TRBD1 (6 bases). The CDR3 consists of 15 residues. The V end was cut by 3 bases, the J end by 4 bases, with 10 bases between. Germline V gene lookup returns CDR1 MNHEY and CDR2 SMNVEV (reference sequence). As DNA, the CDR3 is TGTGCCAGCAGTTTCCAGGGGTCGGGGGCCAACGTCCTGACTTTC. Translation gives CASSFQGSGANVLTF.

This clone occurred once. The CDR3 nucleotides are TGTGCCAGCAGCTTGACGGGACAGCCCAACACTGAAGCTTTCTTT. Translating it yields CASSLTGQPNTEAFF. J is TRBJ1-1 and V is TRBV5-5, with 7 bases lining up with TRBD1. The V gene's germline CDR1 is SGHKS and CDR2 YYEKEE (reference sequence). Unmatched junction bases numbered 5, after V lost 1 base and J lost 2 bases. CDR3 length equals 15 residues.

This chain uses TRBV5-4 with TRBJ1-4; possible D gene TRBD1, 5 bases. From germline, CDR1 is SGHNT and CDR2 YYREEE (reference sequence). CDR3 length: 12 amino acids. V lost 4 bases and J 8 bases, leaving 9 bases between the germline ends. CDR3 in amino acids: CASSPGTEKLFF. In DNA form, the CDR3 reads TGTGCCAGCAGCCCTGGGACGGAAAAACTGTTTTTT.

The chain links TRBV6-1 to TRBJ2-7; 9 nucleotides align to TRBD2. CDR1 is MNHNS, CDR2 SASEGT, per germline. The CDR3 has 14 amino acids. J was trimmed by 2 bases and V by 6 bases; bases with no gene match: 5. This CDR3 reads CASSVTSGPYEQYF. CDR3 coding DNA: TGTGCCAGCAGCGTGACTAGCGGCCCCTACGAGCAGTACTTC.

The CDR3 reads CASSFPSIAGGIQDEQFF. The CDR3 DNA reads as TGCGCCAGCAGCTTCCCATCCATAGCGGGAGGGATCCAGGATGAGCAGTTCTTC. The chain joins TRBV5-1 to TRBJ2-1; TRBD2 matches at 11 bases. After removal of 2 bases from V and 8 bases from J, the junction contained 15 bases not matched to a gene. Germline-derived CDR1 and CDR2 are SGHRS and YFSETQ. The CDR3 has 18 residues.

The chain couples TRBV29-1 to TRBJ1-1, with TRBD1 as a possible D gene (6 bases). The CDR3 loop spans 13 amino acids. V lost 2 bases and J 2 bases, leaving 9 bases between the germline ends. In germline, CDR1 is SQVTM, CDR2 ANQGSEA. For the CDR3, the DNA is TGCAGCGTTGAACCAGGGGTTAACACTGAAGCTTTCTTT. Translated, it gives CSVEPGVNTEAFF.

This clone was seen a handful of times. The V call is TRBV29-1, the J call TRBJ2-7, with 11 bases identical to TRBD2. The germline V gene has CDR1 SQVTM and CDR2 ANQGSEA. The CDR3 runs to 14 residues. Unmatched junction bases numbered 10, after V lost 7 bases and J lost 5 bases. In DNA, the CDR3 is TGCAGCGCCTCAAATCTAGCGGGAGGACACGAGCAGTACTTC. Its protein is CSASNLAGGHEQYF.

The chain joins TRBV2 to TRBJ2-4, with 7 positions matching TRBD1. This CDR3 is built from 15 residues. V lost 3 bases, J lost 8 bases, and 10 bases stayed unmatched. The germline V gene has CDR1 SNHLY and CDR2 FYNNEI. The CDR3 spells CASSDGAGGMDIQYF. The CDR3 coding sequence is TGTGCCAGCAGTGATGGGGCAGGGGGAATGGACATTCAGTACTTC.

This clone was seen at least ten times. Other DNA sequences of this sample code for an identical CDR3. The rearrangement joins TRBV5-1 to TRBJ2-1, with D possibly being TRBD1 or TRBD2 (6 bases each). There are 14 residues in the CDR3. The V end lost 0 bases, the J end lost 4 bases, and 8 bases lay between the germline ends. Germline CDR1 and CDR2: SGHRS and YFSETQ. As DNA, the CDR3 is TGCGCCAGCAGCTTGGAGGGGGGATACAATGAGCAGTTCTTC. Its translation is CASSLEGGYNEQFF.

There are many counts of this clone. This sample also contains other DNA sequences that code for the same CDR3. The CDR3 sequence: CASSSGLAGSTDTQYF. The CDR3 DNA sequence: TGTGCCAGCAGTTCCGGACTAGCGGGGAGCACAGATACGCAGTATTTT. The chain links TRBV27 to TRBJ2-3, with TRBD2 matching over 12 bases. V lost 4 bases and J lost 0; bases outside the gene matches: 2. Germline V gene data show CDR1 as MNHEY and CDR2 as SMNVEV (reference sequence). The CDR3 has 16 amino acids.

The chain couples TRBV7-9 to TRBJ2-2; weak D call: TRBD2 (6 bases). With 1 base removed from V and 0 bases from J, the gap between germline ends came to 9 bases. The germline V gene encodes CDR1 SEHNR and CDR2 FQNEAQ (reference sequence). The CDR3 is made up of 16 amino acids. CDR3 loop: CASSLGAGSNTGELFF. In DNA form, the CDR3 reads TGTGCCAGCAGCTTAGGGGCGGGATCGAACACCGGGGAGCTGTTTTTT.

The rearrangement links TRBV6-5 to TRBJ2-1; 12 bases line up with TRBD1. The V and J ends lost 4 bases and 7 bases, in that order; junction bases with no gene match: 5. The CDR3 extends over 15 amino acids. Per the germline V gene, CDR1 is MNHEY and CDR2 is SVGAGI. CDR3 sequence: CASSFGTGGTNEQFF. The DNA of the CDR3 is TGTGCCAGCAGTTTCGGGACAGGGGGCACGAATGAGCAGTTCTTC.

The CDR3 reads CAWERGSYGYTF. In DNA form, the CDR3 reads TGTGCCTGGGAGAGGGGGAGCTATGGCTACACCTTC. The V call is TRBV30, the J call TRBJ1-2, with TRBD1 as a possible D gene (6 bases). V lost 5 bases, J lost 4 bases, and 11 bases lay in between. The germline CDR1 and CDR2 sequences are GTSNPN and SVGIG (reference sequence). The CDR3 has 12 amino acids.

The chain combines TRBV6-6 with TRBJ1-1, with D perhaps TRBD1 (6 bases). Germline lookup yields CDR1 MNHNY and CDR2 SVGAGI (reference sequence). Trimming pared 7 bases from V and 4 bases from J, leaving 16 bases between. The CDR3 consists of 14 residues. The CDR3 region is CASNSGGRVTEAFF. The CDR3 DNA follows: TGTGCCAGCAATTCGGGGGGGCGGGTCACTGAAGCTTTCTTT.

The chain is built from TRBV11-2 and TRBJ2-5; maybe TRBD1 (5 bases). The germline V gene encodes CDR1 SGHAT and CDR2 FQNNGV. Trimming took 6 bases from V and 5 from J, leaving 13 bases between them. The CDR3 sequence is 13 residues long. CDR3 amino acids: CASSGHDVETQYF. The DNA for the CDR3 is TGTGCCAGCAGTGGACACGACGTGGAGACCCAGTACTTC. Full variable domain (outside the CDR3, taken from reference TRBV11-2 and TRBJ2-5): EAGVAQSPRYKIIEKRQSVAFWCNPISGHATLYWYQQILGQGPKLLIQFQNNGVVDDSQLPKDRFSAERLKGVDSTLKIQPAKLEDSAVYLCASSGHDVETQYFGPGTRLLVL.

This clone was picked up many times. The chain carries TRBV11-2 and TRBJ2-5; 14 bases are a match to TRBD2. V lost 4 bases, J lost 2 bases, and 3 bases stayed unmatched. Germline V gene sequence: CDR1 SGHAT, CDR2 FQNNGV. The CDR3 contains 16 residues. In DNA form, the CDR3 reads TGTGCCAGCAGCTCGGGACTAGCGGGGGCACAAGAGACCCAGTACTTC. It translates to CASSSGLAGAQETQYF.